A selection of T cell receptor beta chains follows, all from one sample in a study of T cells of healthy individuals. TCRdb fed the 5' RACE reads into MiXCR, producing one record per CDR3 protein. Counted here are tens of thousands of distinct CDR3 sequences, around 15% occurring once; the ten biggest clones make up approximately 4.6%. All receptors come from a human donor in good health. The CDR3 runs from the conserved cysteine through the conserved F or W. Size tells how often a clone was seen (once, few, many) or the class of an expanded clone, and some rows leave it out.

clone_size j_call v_call cdr3_aa
many TRBJ2-5 TRBV20-1 CSAQRGDQVSETQYF
few TRBJ1-6 TRBV2 CASSSLEDGKAGESPLHF
many TRBJ2-7 TRBV20-1 CSARVGGGSKWYF
many TRBJ2-1 TRBV29-1 CSVEKGARSYNEQFF
many TRBJ2-7 TRBV20-1 CSARDRRRGLEGEQYF
. TRBJ2-6 TRBV4-3 CASSQVAGGGANVLTF
few TRBJ2-1 TRBV6-5 CASSYRLAGGRVVGQFF
few TRBJ2-7 TRBV23-1 CASSQNGQGPNEQYF
many TRBJ1-2 TRBV6-1 CASSDPHNYGYTF
. TRBJ2-7 TRBV4-1 CASSATSGNYEQYF
few TRBJ1-4 TRBV4-1 CASSQGGRQPAFYEKLFF
few TRBJ2-5 TRBV11-3 CASSLTTGAGETQYF
few TRBJ2-3 TRBV5-1 CASSWDRGTDTQYF
. TRBJ2-1 TRBV7-2 CASSLRANEQFF
few TRBJ2-3 TRBV11-1 CASSTSGSRGTDTQYF
many TRBJ2-1 TRBV27 CASSVWATGFSHFF
few TRBJ2-7 TRBV7-8 CASTIPRQGLSYEQYF
many TRBJ1-1 TRBV29-1 CSAGTPYTEAFF
few TRBJ2-5 TRBV29-1 CSVVWGEETQYF
many TRBJ2-3 TRBV20-1 CSARGHRAYTDTQYF
. TRBJ1-1 TRBV2 CASRPGVRTEAFF
many TRBJ2-2 TRBV4-1 CASSQVTGWAGELFF
few TRBJ2-3 TRBV4-2 CASSQGSRAGADTQYF
few TRBJ2-7 TRBV7-9 CASSSGRTEQYF
. TRBJ2-2 TRBV2 CASARLGGTGELFF
many TRBJ2-2 TRBV6-2/TRBV6-3 CASSHYYYTNTGELFF
many TRBJ2-7 TRBV6-6 CASSPGSSNPYEQYF
many TRBJ2-1 TRBV9 CASSVGQGNEQFF
many TRBJ1-1 TRBV15 CATSRDKGVNTEAFF
many TRBJ2-1 TRBV12-3/TRBV12-4 CASSANRGHEQFF
. TRBJ2-1 TRBV6-2/TRBV6-3 CASSYVGGGSNEQFF
few TRBJ2-2 TRBV4-3 CASSQERTRNTGELFF
many TRBJ1-5 TRBV2 CAIPDGQPQHF
. TRBJ1-1 TRBV6-5 CASSYTGSGNTEAFF
. TRBJ2-7 TRBV10-3 CAISEGGDYEQYF
. TRBJ2-7 TRBV20-1 CSPRDRGTHEQYF
. TRBJ2-4 TRBV7-8 CASSLLVPGQGMNIQYF
few TRBJ2-1 TRBV25-1 CASSEPGQGENEQFF
. TRBJ2-1 TRBV20-1 CSARRPNNEQFF
few TRBJ1-5 TRBV6-2/TRBV6-3 CASSSGGSNQPQHF
many TRBJ2-2 TRBV2 CASSGQGGSGELFF
. TRBJ2-7 TRBV12-3/TRBV12-4 CASSLWLSSYEQYF
many TRBJ1-6 TRBV20-1 CSAKKGGRVRNSPLHF
. TRBJ1-5 TRBV6-2/TRBV6-3 CASSYVGIDRPQHF
. TRBJ1-6 TRBV6-5 CASRPGQGRGSPLHF
many TRBJ2-7 TRBV10-3 CAISESSLQGGEQYF
many TRBJ1-1 TRBV11-2 CASSLSLGLNTEAFF
many TRBJ2-7 TRBV5-6 CASSPGSYEQYF
. TRBJ2-7 TRBV20-1 CSARDNLGEQYF
. TRBJ1-2 TRBV5-1 CASSQNRDAGHGYTF
many TRBJ1-4 TRBV21-1 CASSKRGRDEKLFF
many TRBJ2-2 TRBV9 CASSEQGANTGELFF
. TRBJ1-1 TRBV7-9 CASSYQGQSTEAFF
. TRBJ2-2 TRBV3-1 CASSYGRGTGELFF
. TRBJ2-3 TRBV7-3 CASSLAVYTDTQYF